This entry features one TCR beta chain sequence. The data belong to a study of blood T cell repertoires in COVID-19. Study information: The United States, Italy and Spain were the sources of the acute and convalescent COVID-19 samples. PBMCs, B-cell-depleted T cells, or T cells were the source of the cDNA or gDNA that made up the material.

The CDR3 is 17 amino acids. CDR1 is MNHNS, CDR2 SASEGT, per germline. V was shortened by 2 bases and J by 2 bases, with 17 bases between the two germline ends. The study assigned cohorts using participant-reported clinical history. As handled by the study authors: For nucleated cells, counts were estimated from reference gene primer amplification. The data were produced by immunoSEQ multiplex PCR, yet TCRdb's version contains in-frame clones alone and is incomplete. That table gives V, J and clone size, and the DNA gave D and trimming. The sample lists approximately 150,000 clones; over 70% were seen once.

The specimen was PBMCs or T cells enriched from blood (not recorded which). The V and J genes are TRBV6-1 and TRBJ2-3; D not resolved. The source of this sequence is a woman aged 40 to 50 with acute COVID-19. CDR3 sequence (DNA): TGTGCCAGCAGTGAACAGTACTTGCTAGAATACACAGATACGCAGTATTTT. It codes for CASSEQYLLEYTDTQYF.